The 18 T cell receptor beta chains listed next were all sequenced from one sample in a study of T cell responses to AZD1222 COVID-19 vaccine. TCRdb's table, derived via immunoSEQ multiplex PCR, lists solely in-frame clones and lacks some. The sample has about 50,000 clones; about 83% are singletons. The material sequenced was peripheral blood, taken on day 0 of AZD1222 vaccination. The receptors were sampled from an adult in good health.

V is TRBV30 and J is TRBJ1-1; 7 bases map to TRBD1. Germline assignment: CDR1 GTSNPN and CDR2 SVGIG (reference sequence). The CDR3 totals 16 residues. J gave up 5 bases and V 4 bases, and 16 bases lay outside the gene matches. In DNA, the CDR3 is TGTGCCTGGATCTTGGGAGGGACAGTGGGGAGGACTGAAGCTTTCTTT. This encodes CAWILGGTVGRTEAFF.

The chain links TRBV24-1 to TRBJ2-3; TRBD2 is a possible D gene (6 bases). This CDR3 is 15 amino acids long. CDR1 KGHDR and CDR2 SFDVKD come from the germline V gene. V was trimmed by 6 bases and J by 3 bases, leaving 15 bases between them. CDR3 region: CATSTIGRGTDTQYF. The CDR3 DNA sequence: TGTGCCACCAGTACAATTGGACGGGGGACAGATACGCAGTATTTT.

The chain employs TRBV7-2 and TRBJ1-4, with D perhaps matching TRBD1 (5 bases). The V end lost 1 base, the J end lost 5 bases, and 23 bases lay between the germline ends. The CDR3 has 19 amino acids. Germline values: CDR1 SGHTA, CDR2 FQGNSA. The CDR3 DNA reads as TGTGCCAGCAGCTTAGGAAAGCGGCAGGGTTGGGCCCCGAATGAAAAACTGTTTTTT. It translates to CASSLGKRQGWAPNEKLFF.

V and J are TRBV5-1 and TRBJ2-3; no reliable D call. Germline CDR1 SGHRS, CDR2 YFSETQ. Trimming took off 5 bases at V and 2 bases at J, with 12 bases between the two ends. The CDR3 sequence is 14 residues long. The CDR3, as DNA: TGCGCCAGCAGACCGACTGATTCCACAGATACGCAGTATTTT. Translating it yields CASRPTDSTDTQYF.

The CDR3 DNA is TGTGCCAGCAGTGAAGCGCTATTGGCAACCGATTTGGGTACCGGGGAGCTGTTTTTT. The encoded protein is CASSEALLATDLGTGELFF. The chain combines TRBV6-1 with TRBJ2-2, with no clear D. The CDR3 loop spans 19 amino acids. V was clipped by 0 bases and J by 5 bases, with 22 bases between them. CDR1 and CDR2 from the germline V gene are MNHNS and SASEGT.

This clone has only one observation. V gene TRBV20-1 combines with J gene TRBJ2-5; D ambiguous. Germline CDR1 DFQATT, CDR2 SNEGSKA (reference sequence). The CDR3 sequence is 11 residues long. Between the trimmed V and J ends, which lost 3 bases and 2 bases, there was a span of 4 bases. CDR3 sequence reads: CSARVQETQYF. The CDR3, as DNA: TGCAGTGCTAGGGTACAAGAGACCCAGTACTTC.

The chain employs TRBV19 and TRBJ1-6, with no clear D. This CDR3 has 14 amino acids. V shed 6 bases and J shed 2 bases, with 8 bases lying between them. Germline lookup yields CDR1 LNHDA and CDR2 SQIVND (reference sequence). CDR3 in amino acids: CASSGSPYNSPLHF. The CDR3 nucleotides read TGTGCCAGTAGCGGCAGCCCCTATAATTCACCCCTCCACTTT.

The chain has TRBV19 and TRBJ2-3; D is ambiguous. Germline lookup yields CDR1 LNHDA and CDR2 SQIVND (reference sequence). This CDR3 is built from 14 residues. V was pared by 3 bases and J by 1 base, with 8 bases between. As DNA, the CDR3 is TGTGCCAGTAGTATGTCGGCCGGCACAGATACGCAGTATTTT. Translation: CASSMSAGTDTQYF.

The CDR3 is CASSFKRGHQPQHF. The CDR3 nucleotides are TGTGCCAGCAGTTTTAAGAGGGGCCACCAGCCCCAGCATTTT. The chain carries TRBV28 and TRBJ1-5, with D perhaps TRBD1 (5 bases). Trimming took 3 bases from V and 7 from J, leaving 13 bases between them. Germline CDR1 and CDR2: MDHEN and SYDVKM. This CDR3 has 14 amino acids.

CDR3 in DNA: TGTGCCAGCAGGAGGGCGAACACTGAAGCTTTCTTT. Translated, it gives CASRRANTEAFF. The chain is built from TRBV25-1 and TRBJ1-1; D ambiguous. The CDR3 length is 12 residues. Germline V lookup: CDR1 MGHDK, CDR2 SYGVNS. Trimming took off 6 bases at V and 1 base at J, with 6 bases between the two ends.

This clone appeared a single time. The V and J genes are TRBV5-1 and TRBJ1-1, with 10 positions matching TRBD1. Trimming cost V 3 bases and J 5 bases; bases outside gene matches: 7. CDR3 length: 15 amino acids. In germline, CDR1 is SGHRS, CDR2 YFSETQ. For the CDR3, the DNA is TGCGCCAGCAGCTGGACGGGACAGGGGTTAACTGAAGCTTTCTTT. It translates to CASSWTGQGLTEAFF.

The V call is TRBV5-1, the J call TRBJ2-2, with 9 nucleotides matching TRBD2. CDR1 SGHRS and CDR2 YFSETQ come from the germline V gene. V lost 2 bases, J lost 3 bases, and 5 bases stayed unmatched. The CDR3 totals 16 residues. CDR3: CASSFVAGGDTGELFF. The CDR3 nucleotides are TGCGCCAGCAGCTTCGTGGCGGGAGGGGACACCGGGGAGCTGTTTTTT.

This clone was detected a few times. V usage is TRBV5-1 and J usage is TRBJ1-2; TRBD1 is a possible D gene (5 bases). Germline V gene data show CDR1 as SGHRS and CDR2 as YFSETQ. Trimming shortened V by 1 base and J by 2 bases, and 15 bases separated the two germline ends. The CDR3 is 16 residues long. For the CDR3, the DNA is TGCGCCAGCAGCTTGTTCACCCCAGGGTTCAACTATGGCTACACCTTC. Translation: CASSLFTPGFNYGYTF.

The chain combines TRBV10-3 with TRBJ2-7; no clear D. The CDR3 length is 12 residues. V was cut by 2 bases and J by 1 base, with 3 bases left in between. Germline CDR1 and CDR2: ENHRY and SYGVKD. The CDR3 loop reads CAISETSYEQYF. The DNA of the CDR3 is TGTGCCATCAGTGAGACATCCTACGAGCAGTACTTC.

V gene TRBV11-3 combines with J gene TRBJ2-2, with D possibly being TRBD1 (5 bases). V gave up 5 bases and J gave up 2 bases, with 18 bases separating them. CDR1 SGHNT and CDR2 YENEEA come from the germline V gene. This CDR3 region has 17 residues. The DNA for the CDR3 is TGTGCCAGCAGCCCTAATCTGGCAGGGATCAACACCGGGGAGCTGTTTTTT. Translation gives CASSPNLAGINTGELFF. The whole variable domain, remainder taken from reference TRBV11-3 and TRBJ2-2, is EAGVVQSPRYKIIEKKQPVAFWCNPISGHNTLYWYLQNLGQGPELLIRYENEEAVDDSQLPKDRFSAERLKGVDSTLKIQPAELGDSAVYLCASSPNLAGINTGELFFGEGSRLTVL.

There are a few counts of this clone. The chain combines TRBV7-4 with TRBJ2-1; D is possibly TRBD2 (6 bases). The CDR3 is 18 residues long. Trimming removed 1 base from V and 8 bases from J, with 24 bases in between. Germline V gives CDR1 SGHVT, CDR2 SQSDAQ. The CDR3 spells CASSLEESQGLLRDEQFF. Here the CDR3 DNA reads TGTGCCAGCAGCTTAGAAGAAAGCCAGGGACTCTTAAGGGATGAGCAGTTCTTC.

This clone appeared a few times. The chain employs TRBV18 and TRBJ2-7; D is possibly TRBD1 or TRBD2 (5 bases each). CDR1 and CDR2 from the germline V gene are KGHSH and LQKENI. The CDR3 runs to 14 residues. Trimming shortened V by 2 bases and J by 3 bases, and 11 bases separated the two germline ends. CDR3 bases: TGTGCCAGCTCACCAGGGGGTTCGGTCTACGAGCAGTACGTC. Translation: CASSPGGSVYEQYV.

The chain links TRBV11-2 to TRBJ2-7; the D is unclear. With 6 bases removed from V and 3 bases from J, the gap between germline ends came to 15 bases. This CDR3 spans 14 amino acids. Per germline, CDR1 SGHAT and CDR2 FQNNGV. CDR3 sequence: CASSPIQGGYEQYF. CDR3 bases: TGTGCCAGCAGTCCCATTCAAGGCGGCTACGAGCAGTACTTC.